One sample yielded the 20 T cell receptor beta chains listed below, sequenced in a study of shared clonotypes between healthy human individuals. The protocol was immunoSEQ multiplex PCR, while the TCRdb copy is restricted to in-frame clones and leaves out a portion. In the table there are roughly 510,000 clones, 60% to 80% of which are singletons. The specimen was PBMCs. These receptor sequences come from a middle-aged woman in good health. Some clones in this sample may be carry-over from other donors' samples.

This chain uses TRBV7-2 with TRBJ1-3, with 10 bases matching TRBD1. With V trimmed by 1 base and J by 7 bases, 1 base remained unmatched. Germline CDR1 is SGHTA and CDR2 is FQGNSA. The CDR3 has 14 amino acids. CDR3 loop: CASSLGGQGNTIYF. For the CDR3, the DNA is TGTGCCAGCAGCTTAGGGGGACAGGGGAACACCATATATTTT.

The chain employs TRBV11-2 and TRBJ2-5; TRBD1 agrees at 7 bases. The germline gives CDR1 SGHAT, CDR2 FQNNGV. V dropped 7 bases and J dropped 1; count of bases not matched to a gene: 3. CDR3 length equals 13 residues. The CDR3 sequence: CASNPGGQETQYF. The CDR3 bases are TGTGCCAGCAACCCAGGGGGCCAAGAGACCCAGTACTTC.

CDR3 loop: CASRPETRSQYF. Written as DNA, the CDR3 is TGTGCCAGCAGACCAGAGACCAGATCGCAGTATTTT. The chain links TRBV7-9 to TRBJ2-3, with D hard to call. CDR3 length: 12 residues. Trimming took off 6 bases at V and 10 bases at J, with 14 bases between the two ends. Germline V gene sequence: CDR1 SEHNR, CDR2 FQNEAQ (reference sequence). The whole variable domain, filled in from reference TRBV7-9 and TRBJ2-3, reads DTGVSQNPRHKITKRGQNVTFRCDPISEHNRLYWYRQTLGQGPEFLTYFQNEAQLEKSRLLSDRFSAERPKGSFSTLEIQRTEQGDSAMYLCASRPETRSQYFGPGTRLTVL.

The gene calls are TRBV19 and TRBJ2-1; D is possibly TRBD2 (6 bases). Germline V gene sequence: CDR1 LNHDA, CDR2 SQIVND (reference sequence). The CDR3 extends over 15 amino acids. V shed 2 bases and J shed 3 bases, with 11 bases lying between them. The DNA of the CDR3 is TGTGCCAGTAGTATAATGGTTAGCGGCTACAATGAGCAGTTCTTC. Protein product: CASSIMVSGYNEQFF.

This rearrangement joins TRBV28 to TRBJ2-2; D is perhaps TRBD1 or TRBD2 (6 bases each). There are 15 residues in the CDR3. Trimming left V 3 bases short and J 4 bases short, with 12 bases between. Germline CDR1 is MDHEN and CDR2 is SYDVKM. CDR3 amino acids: CASSFRGTSTGELFF. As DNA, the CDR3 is TGTGCCAGCAGTTTCCGCGGGACAAGCACCGGGGAGCTGTTTTTT.

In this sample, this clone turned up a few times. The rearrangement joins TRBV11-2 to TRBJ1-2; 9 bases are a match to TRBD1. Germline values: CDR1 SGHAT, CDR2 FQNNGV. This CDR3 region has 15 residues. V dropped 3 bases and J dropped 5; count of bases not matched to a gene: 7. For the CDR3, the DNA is TGTGCCAGCAGCTTCCGGACGACAGGGGGTTATGGCTACACCTTC. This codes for CASSFRTTGGYGYTF.

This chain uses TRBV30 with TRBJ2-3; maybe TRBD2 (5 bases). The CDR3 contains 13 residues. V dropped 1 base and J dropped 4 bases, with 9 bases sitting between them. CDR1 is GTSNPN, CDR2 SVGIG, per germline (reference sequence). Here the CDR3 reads CAWSGKAADTQYF. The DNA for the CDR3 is TGTGCCTGGAGTGGAAAAGCGGCAGATACGCAGTATTTT.

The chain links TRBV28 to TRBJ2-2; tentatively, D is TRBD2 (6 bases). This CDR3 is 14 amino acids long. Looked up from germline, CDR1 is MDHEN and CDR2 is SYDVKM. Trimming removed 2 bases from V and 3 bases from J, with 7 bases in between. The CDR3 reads CASSLLAYTGELFF. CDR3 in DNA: TGTGCCAGCAGTTTACTAGCGTACACCGGGGAGCTGTTTTTT.

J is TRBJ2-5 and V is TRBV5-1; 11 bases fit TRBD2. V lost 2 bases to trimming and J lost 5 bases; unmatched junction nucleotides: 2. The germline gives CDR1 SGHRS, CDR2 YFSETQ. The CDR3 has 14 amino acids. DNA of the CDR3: TGCGCCAGCAGCTTTATAGCGGGAGGGGAGACCCAGTACTTC. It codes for CASSFIAGGETQYF.

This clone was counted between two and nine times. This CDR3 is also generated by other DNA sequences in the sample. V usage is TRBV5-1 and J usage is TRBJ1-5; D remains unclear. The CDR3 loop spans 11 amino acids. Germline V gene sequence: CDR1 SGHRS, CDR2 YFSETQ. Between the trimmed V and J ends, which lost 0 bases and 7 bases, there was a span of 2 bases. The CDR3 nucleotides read TGCGCCAGCAGCTTGGCCCAGCCCCAGCATTTT. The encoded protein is CASSLAQPQHF.

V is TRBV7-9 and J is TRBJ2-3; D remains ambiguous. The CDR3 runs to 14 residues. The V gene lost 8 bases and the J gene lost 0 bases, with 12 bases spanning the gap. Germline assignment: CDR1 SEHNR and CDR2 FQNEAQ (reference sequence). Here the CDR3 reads CASHSGISTDTQYF. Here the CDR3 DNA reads TGTGCCAGCCACTCCGGAATTAGCACAGATACGCAGTATTTT.

For the CDR3, the DNA is TGTGCCAGCAGCCCCGGGACAGGCGGACTGGCACAAGAGACCCAGTACTTC. Its translation: CASSPGTGGLAQETQYF. V is TRBV7-9 and J is TRBJ2-5, with TRBD1 matching 8 bases. The CDR3 spans 17 residues. Per germline, CDR1 SEHNR and CDR2 FQNEAQ (reference sequence). V dropped 5 bases and J dropped 2; count of bases not matched to a gene: 13.

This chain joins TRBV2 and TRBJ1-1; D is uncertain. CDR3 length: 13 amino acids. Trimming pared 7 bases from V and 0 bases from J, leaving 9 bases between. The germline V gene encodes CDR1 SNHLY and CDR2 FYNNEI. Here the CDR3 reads CASKVDMNTEAFF. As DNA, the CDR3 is TGTGCCAGCAAGGTAGACATGAACACTGAAGCTTTCTTT.

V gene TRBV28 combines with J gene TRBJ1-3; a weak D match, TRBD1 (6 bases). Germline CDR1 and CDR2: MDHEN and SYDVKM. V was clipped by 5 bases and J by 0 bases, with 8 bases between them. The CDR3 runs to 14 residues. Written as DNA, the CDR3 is TGTGCCAGCAGTGGACAGCTCTCTGGAAACACCATATATTTT. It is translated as CASSGQLSGNTIYF.

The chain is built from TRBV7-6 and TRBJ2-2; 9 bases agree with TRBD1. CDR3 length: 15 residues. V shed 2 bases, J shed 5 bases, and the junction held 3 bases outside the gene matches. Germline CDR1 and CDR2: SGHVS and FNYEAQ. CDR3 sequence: CASSLRTGATGELFF. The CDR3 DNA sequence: TGTGCCAGCAGCTTAAGGACAGGGGCAACCGGGGAGCTGTTTTTT.

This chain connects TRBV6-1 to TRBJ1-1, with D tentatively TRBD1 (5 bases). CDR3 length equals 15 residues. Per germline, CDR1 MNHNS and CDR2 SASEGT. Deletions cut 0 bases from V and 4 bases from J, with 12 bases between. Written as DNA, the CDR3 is TGTGCCAGCAGTGAAGCCTCCGGGGCGGTCACTGAAGCTTTCTTT. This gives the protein CASSEASGAVTEAFF.

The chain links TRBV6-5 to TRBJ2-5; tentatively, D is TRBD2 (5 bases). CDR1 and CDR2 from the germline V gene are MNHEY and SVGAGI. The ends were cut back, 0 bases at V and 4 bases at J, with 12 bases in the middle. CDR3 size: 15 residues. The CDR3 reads CASSYSSGRIETQYF. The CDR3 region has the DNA TGTGCCAGCAGTTACTCGAGTGGGAGAATAGAGACCCAGTACTTC.

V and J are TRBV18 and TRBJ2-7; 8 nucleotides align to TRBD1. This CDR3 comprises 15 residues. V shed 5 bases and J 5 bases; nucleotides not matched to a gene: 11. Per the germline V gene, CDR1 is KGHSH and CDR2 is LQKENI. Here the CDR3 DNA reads TGTGCCAGCTCATCCCTGGACAGGGCGAGAAACGAGCAGTACTTC. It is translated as CASSSLDRARNEQYF.

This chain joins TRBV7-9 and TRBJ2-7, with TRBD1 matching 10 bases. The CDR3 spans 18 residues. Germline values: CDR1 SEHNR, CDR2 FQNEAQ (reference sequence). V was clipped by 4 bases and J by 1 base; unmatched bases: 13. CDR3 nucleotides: TGTGCCAGCAGCTGGACACCGACGTGGGACAGGGGATCCTACGAGCAGTACTTC. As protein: CASSWTPTWDRGSYEQYF.

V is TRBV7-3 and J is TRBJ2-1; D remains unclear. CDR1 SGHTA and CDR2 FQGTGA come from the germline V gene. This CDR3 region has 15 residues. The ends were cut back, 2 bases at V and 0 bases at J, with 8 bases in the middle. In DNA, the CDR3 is TGTGCCAGCAGCTTAGGGTCTGCCTCCTACAATGAGCAGTTCTTC. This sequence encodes CASSLGSASYNEQFF.